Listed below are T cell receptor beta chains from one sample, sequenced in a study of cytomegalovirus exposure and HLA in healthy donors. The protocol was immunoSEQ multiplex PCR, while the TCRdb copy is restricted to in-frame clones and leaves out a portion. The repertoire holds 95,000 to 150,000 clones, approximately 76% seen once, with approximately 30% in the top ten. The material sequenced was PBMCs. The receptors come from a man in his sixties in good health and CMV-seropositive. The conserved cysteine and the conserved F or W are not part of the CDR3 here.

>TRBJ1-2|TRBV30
AWFRDSSDYGYT
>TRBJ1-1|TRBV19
ASSSRQGIRTEAF
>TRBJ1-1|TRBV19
ASSITRGRGVNTEAF
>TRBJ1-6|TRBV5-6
ASSGDRESGSPLH
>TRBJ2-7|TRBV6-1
ASSEAALSYEQY
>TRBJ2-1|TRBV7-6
ASSLGGLAGAGDEQF
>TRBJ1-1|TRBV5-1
ASSLVRGNTEAF
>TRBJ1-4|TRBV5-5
ASGSGMGEKLF
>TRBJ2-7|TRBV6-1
ASRSTLYEQY
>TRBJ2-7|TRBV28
ASISQREVSYEQY
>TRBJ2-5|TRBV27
ASGKQGFPETQY
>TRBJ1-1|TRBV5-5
ASSLVRTGGLVTEAF